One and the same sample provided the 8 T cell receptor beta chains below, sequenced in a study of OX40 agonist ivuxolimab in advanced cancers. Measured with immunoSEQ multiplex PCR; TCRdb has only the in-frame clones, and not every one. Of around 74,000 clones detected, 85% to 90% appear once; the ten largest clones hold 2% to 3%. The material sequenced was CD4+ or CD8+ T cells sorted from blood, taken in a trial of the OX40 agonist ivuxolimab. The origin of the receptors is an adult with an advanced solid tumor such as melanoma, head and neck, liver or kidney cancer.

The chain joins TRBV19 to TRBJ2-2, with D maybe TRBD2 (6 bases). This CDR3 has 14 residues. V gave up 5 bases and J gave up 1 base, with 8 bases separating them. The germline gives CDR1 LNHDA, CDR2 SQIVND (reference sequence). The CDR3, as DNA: TGTGCCAGTAGTGACGGGGGGAACACCGGGGAGCTGTTTTTT. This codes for CASSDGGNTGELFF. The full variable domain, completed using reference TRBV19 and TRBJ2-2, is DGGITQSPKYLFRKEGQNVTLSCEQNLNHDAMYWYRQDPGQGLRLIYYSQIVNDFQKGDIAEGYSVSREKKESFPLTVTSAQKNPTAFYLCASSDGGNTGELFFGEGSRLTVL.

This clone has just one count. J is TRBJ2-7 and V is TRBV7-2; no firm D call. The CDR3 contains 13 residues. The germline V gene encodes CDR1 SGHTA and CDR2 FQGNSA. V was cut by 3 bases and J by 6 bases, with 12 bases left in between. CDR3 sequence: CASSFTGLPEQYF. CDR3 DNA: TGTGCCAGCAGCTTCACTGGTCTTCCCGAGCAGTACTTC.

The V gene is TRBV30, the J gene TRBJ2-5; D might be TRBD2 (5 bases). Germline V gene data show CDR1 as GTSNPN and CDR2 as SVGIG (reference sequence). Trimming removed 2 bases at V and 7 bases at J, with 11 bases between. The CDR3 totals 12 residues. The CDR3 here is CAWSRAGGTQYF. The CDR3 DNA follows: TGTGCCTGGAGTAGGGCTGGAGGGACCCAGTACTTC.

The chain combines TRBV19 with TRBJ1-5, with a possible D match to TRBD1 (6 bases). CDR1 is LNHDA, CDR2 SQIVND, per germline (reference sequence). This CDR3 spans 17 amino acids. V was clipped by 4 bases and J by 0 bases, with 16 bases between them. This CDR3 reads CASSTPWGPRSNQPQHF. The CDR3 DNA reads TGTGCCAGTAGTACTCCGTGGGGGCCTCGTAGCAATCAGCCCCAGCATTTT.

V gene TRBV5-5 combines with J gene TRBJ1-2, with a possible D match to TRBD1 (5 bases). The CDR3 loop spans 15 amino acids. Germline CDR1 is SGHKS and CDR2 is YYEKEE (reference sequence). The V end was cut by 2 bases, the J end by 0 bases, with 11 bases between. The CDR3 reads CASSFSGASNYGYTF. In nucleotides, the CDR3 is TGTGCCAGCAGCTTTAGTGGGGCGTCTAACTATGGCTACACCTTC.

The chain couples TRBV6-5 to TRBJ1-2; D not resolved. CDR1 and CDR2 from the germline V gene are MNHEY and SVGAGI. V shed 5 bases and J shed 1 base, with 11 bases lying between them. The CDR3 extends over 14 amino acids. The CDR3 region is CASSERANNYGYTF. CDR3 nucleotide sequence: TGTGCCAGCAGTGAACGGGCCAATAACTATGGCTACACCTTC.

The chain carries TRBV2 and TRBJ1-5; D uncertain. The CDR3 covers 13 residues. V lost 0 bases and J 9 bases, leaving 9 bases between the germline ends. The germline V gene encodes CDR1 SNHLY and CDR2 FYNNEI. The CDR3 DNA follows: TGTGCCAGCAGTGAAGCGGATGGAGGGCCCCAGCATTTT. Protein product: CASSEADGGPQHF.

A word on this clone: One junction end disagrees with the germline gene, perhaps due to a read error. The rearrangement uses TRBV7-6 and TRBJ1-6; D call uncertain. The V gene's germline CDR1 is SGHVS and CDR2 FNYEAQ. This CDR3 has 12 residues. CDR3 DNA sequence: TGTGCCAGCAGGCACTATAGTTCACCCCTCCACTTT. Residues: CASRHYSSPLHF.